The source of this TCR beta chain is a study of control samples from healthy donors and cancer patients. The CDR3 sequence is 13 residues long. V was clipped by 6 bases and J by 0 bases, with 6 bases between them. Germline V gene lookup returns CDR1 MNHEY and CDR2 SMNVEV (reference sequence). Profiling relied on immunoSEQ multiplex PCR, and the TCRdb table lists in-frame clones only, not all of them. The sample contains 400,000 to 450,000 clones, around 90% of which appear only once. Sample: PBMCs. This receptor was identified in a man in his forties or fifties with head and neck cancer. The gene calls are TRBV27 and TRBJ1-3; D not certain. In DNA, the CDR3 is TGTGCCAGCAGGTTCGCCTCTGGAAACACCATATATTTT. Protein product: CASRFASGNTIYF.